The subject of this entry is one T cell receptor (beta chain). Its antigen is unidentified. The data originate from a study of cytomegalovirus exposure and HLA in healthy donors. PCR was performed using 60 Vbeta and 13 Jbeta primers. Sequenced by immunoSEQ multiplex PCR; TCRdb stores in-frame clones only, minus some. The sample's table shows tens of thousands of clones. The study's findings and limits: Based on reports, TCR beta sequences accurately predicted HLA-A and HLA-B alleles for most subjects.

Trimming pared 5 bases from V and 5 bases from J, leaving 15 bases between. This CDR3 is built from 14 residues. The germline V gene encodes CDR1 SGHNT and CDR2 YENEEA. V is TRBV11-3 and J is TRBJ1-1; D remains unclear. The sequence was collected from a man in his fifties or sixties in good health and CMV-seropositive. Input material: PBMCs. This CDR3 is CASSPPPGVTEAFF. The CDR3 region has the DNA TGTGCCAGCAGCCCACCCCCCGGGGTTACTGAAGCTTTCTTT.